The 24 T cell receptor beta chains listed next were all sequenced from one sample in a study of human T cells and chemical hapten exposure. TCRdb reprocessed the RACE reads with MiXCR, giving one entry per CDR3 protein. The sample lists tens of thousands of distinct CDR3 sequences, roughly a tenth occurring once. Time point specified: pre-sensitization, week 0. Described treatment: therapeutic diphenylcyclopropenone sensitization with weekly scalp DPC. This specimen was whole blood, taken in connection with sensitization to the hapten diphenylcyclopropenone (DPC). These receptors came from a man aged 30 to 39 with alopecia areata. Some clones in this sample may be carry-over from other donors' samples.

The rearrangement uses TRBV9 and TRBJ1-6; maybe TRBD1 (6 bases). This CDR3 is 14 amino acids long. Germline V CDR1 and CDR2: SGDLS, YYNGEE. Trimming took 1 base from V and 9 from J, leaving 11 bases between them. CDR3 bases: TGTGCCAGCAGCGTAAGTCAGGGGACTTCACCCCTCCACTTT. It specifies CASSVSQGTSPLHF.

This clonotype was detected ten times or more. The CDR3: CASSDSGRASEAFF. CDR3 in DNA: TGTGCCAGCAGTGATTCCGGCAGGGCGAGTGAAGCTTTCTTT. The chain employs TRBV2 and TRBJ1-1; weak D call: TRBD1 (5 bases). V was trimmed by 3 bases and J by 7 bases, leaving 15 bases between them. The CDR3 is 14 residues long. Germline CDR1 SNHLY, CDR2 FYNNEI.

There are many counts of this clonotype. This rearrangement joins TRBV27 to TRBJ1-5, with 7 nucleotides matching TRBD1. V was pared by 1 base and J by 1 base, with 4 bases of the junction left unmatched. The CDR3 has 16 amino acids. CDR1 and CDR2 (germline): MNHEY, SMNVEV (reference sequence). The CDR3 spells CASSLLRGLSNQPQHF. The CDR3 DNA is TGTGCCAGCAGTTTATTAAGGGGGCTGAGCAATCAGCCCCAGCATTTT.

The table lists this clonotype with many counts. This chain connects TRBV19 to TRBJ2-7; TRBD1 matches 7 bases. The CDR3 extends over 12 amino acids. J gave up 2 bases and V 10 bases, and 5 bases lay outside the gene matches. Germline loops: CDR1 LNHDA, CDR2 SQIVND (reference sequence). Written as DNA, the CDR3 is TGTGCCACACCGGGACAGCCCTACGAGCAGTACGTC. Protein product: CATPGQPYEQYV.

This clonotype has ten or more counts. The rearrangement links TRBV11-2 to TRBJ2-1; no clear D. The CDR3 length is 14 residues. Germline-derived CDR1 and CDR2 are SGHAT and FQNNGV. V was shortened by 4 bases and J by 2 bases, with 9 bases between the two germline ends. The CDR3 DNA sequence: TGTGCCAGCAGCTACGGCAGCCCCTACAATGAGCAGTTCTTC. Translating gives CASSYGSPYNEQFF.

This chain joins TRBV4-1 and TRBJ1-4, with 10 bases identical to TRBD1. From germline, CDR1 is MGHRA and CDR2 YSYEKL. J lost 7 bases, V lost 1 base, and 3 bases had no gene match. The length of the CDR3 is 15 residues. CDR3 nucleotides: TGCGCCAGCAGCCAAGCGGGGGACAGGGGTGAAAAACTGTTTTTT. Its protein is CASSQAGDRGEKLFF.

This clonotype was observed a few times. The V call is TRBV7-6, the J call TRBJ2-1; 8 nucleotides align to TRBD2. CDR1 and CDR2 (germline): SGHVS, FNYEAQ. Losses at the gene ends were 5 bases for V and 9 bases for J; bases not matched to a gene: 12. The CDR3 is 15 residues long. The CDR3 DNA reads TGTGCCAGCAGCCAGGTCGGGGGGGCCGGTCGTGAGCAGTTCTTC. It encodes CASSQVGGAGREQFF.

This chain uses TRBV9 with TRBJ2-5; D gene ambiguous. The CDR3 consists of 17 residues. V dropped 3 bases and J dropped 2 bases, with 20 bases sitting between them. Germline values: CDR1 SGDLS, CDR2 YYNGEE. Written as DNA, the CDR3 is TGTGCCAGCAGCGCCTTCACCGGACGGATTCCACAAGAGACCCAGTACTTC. Residues: CASSAFTGRIPQETQYF.

This chain connects TRBV3-1 to TRBJ2-5; D is possibly TRBD2 (6 bases). Germline CDR1 reads LGHDT; CDR2 reads YNNKEL (reference sequence). Trimming took 4 bases from V and 1 from J, leaving 13 bases between them. This CDR3 contains 15 residues. CDR3: CASSPPRGFQETQYF. For the CDR3, the DNA is TGTGCCAGCAGCCCCCCGCGGGGATTCCAAGAGACCCAGTACTTC.

This clonotype came up many times. This chain links TRBV12-3 or TRBV12-4 with TRBJ2-3; TRBD1 agrees at 9 bases. The CDR3 totals 15 residues. V was clipped by 6 bases and J by 4 bases; unmatched bases: 8. For the CDR3, the DNA is TGTGCCAGCAGCGGTGGACAGGGGCGCGCAGATACGCAGTATTTT. This translates into CASSGGQGRADTQYF.

This chain links TRBV3-1 with TRBJ2-7; the D is unclear. CDR1 and CDR2 (germline): LGHDT, YNNKEL (reference sequence). V gave up 4 bases and J gave up 4 bases, with 20 bases separating them. This CDR3 has 16 amino acids. The CDR3 here is CASSRGVFGPYYEQYV. DNA of the CDR3: TGTGCCAGCAGCCGCGGAGTATTCGGCCCGTATTACGAGCAGTACGTC.

This clonotype has at least ten counts. CDR3 sequence reads: CSARDLGTETSGNTIYF. The CDR3 coding sequence is TGCAGTGCTAGAGATTTGGGTACAGAGACCTCTGGAAACACCATATATTTT. The chain combines TRBV20-1 with TRBJ1-3; D uncertain. Germline V gene data show CDR1 as DFQATT and CDR2 as SNEGSKA (reference sequence). V lost 0 bases and J 0 bases, leaving 15 bases between the germline ends. The CDR3 covers 17 residues.

The chain joins TRBV3-1 to TRBJ2-2, with 12 bases identical to TRBD2. Germline values: CDR1 LGHDT, CDR2 YNNKEL (reference sequence). Trimming took 6 bases from V and 5 from J; bases not matched to a gene: 4. The CDR3 loop spans 15 amino acids. CDR3 DNA: TGTGCCAGCAGTCGAGGACTAGCGGGGACCGGGGAGCTGTTTTTT. Protein sequence: CASSRGLAGTGELFF. The full variable domain, in which reference TRBV3-1 and TRBJ2-2 provide the parts outside the CDR3, is DTAVSQTPKYLVTQMGNDKSIKCEQNLGHDTMYWYKQDSKKFLKIMFSYNNKELIINETVPNRFSPKSPDKAHLNLHINSLELGDSAVYFCASSRGLAGTGELFFGEGSRLTVL.

This clonotype was detected ten times or more. This chain connects TRBV20-1 to TRBJ1-1; D is uncertain. CDR1 DFQATT and CDR2 SNEGSKA come from the germline V gene (reference sequence). V gave up 3 bases and J gave up 1 base, with 6 bases separating them. This CDR3 is 12 amino acids long. In nucleotides, the CDR3 is TGCAGTGCTAGTTGGGAGAACACTGAAGCTTTCTTT. Its translation: CSASWENTEAFF.

This clonotype has more than one count but fewer than ten. V usage is TRBV20-1 and J usage is TRBJ1-1, with D hard to call. The CDR3 spans 13 residues. Deletions cut 5 bases from V and 0 bases from J, with 10 bases between. CDR1 DFQATT and CDR2 SNEGSKA come from the germline V gene (reference sequence). The CDR3 region is CSAGKLVNTEAFF. For the CDR3, the DNA is TGCAGTGCTGGTAAACTAGTGAACACTGAAGCTTTCTTT.

This clonotype was seen ten or more times. The chain employs TRBV28 and TRBJ2-1, with no clear D. Trimming stripped 6 bases from V and 2 bases from J, with 11 bases between. Germline V gene data show CDR1 as MDHEN and CDR2 as SYDVKM. The CDR3 spans 14 residues. The CDR3 protein is CASSPVLPYNEQFF. The DNA of the CDR3 is TGTGCCAGCAGCCCCGTCCTCCCCTACAATGAGCAGTTCTTC.

This clonotype appeared many times. The CDR3 DNA reads TGTGCCAGCAGCCAAGATCGGGGCAGTACCGATGAAAAACTGTTTTTT. This translates into CASSQDRGSTDEKLFF. V gene TRBV3-1 combines with J gene TRBJ1-4; the D gene is possibly TRBD1 (5 bases). V was pared by 0 bases and J by 6 bases, with 14 bases between. This CDR3 is built from 16 residues. CDR1 and CDR2 (germline): LGHDT, YNNKEL (reference sequence).

This chain connects TRBV11-3 to TRBJ2-3, with 10 bases identical to TRBD2. CDR1 is SGHNT, CDR2 YENEEA, per germline. The CDR3 has 15 amino acids. The J segment lost 9 bases and the V segment lost 0 bases, leaving 6 bases of the junction unmatched. CDR3 protein: CASSLDPGLARTQYF. DNA of the CDR3: TGTGCCAGCAGCTTAGACCCGGGACTAGCGAGGACGCAGTATTTT.

Points on this clonotype: This may arise from a read error, as a much more abundant clone is one base away. V is TRBV5-5 and J is TRBJ1-1; D not certain. Trimming left V 5 bases short and J 0 bases short, with 8 bases between. This CDR3 has 13 amino acids. CDR1 is SGHKS, CDR2 YYEKEE, per germline (reference sequence). CDR3 sequence reads: CASRPDLNTEAFF. DNA for the CDR3: TGTGCCAGCAGACCGGACCTGAACACTGAAGCTTTCTTT.

This clonotype was detected ten times or more. The J gene is TRBJ2-1, the V gene TRBV28; TRBD2 matches 8 bases. Germline CDR1 MDHEN, CDR2 SYDVKM. With 8 bases clipped from V and 12 bases from J, the junction kept 6 bases outside the gene matches. This CDR3 spans 11 amino acids. This CDR3 is CASDSGTRQFF. CDR3 coding DNA: TGTGCCAGCGATAGTGGGACTAGGCAGTTCTTC.

The chain combines TRBV7-2 with TRBJ2-7; a possible D gene is TRBD1 (6 bases). Germline-derived CDR1 and CDR2 are SGHTA and FQGNSA. There are 13 residues in the CDR3. V lost 1 base, J lost 3 bases, and 7 bases lay in between. In nucleotides, the CDR3 is TGTGCCAGCAGCTTAGAACAGGGCTACGAGCAGTACGTC. Translated, it gives CASSLEQGYEQYV.

Many counts were recorded for this clonotype. J is TRBJ2-1 and V is TRBV3-1; D might be TRBD1 (5 bases). This CDR3 has 15 residues. CDR1 is LGHDT, CDR2 YNNKEL, per germline (reference sequence). V was cut by 3 bases and J by 5 bases, with 14 bases left in between. The CDR3 coding sequence is TGTGCCAGCAGCCAGCTCGGCGACAGAAACAATGAGCAGTTCTTC. Protein sequence: CASSQLGDRNNEQFF.

This clonotype was detected many times. The chain employs TRBV11-2 and TRBJ2-2; D is possibly TRBD1 (6 bases). V dropped 2 bases and J dropped 7 bases, with 14 bases sitting between them. The CDR3 totals 15 residues. CDR1 SGHAT and CDR2 FQNNGV come from the germline V gene. CDR3 sequence: CASSLSRGLLGELFF. The CDR3 coding sequence is TGTGCCAGCAGCTTAAGCAGGGGTCTGCTCGGGGAGCTGTTTTTT.

The chain recombines TRBV30 with TRBJ1-4, with D unresolved. Between the trimmed V and J ends, which lost 2 bases and 7 bases, there was a span of 14 bases. The CDR3 extends over 14 amino acids. The germline V gene has CDR1 GTSNPN and CDR2 SVGIG (reference sequence). CDR3 region: CAWSIRAGGEKLFF. The CDR3 DNA follows: TGTGCCTGGAGTATCCGGGCAGGCGGTGAAAAACTGTTTTTT.